Shown below are 22 T cell receptor beta chains from a single sample sequenced in a study of human T cells and chemical hapten exposure. Time point described: patch test 1, 2 weeks after DPC sensitization. Treatment noted: therapeutic diphenylcyclopropenone sensitization with weekly scalp DPC. TCRdb fed the RACE reads into MiXCR, producing one record per CDR3 protein. The sample lists roughly 360,000 distinct CDR3 sequences, 4.8% occurring once. This specimen was whole blood, taken in connection with sensitization to the hapten diphenylcyclopropenone (DPC). These receptors were collected from a woman in her 50s with alopecia areata. Some clones in this sample may be carry-over from other donors' samples.

The chain is built from TRBV2 and TRBJ2-7; maybe TRBD1 (5 bases). Between the trimmed V and J ends, which lost 8 bases and 7 bases, there was a span of 15 bases. The CDR3 covers 12 residues. Germline CDR1 is SNHLY and CDR2 is FYNNEI. CDR3 region: CASFRAQREQYF. The CDR3 DNA sequence: TGTGCCAGCTTCAGGGCCCAGAGGGAGCAGTACTTC.

Notes on this clonotype: Being one base from a much bigger clone, this may be a read error. In DNA form, the CDR3 reads TGCAGCGTTGTCTGGAACACCGGGGAGCTGTTTTTT. Translated: CSVVWNTGELFF. This chain links TRBV29-1 with TRBJ2-2, with no clear D. Trimming left V 4 bases short and J 1 base short, with 4 bases between. The CDR3 runs 12 residues. Per the germline V gene, CDR1 is SQVTM and CDR2 is ANQGSEA.

This clonotype was observed at least ten times. The CDR3 coding sequence is TGTGCCAGCAGCTTAGACGGTTACCAGCCCCAGCATTTT. Translating it yields CASSLDGYQPQHF. The rearrangement links TRBV7-2 to TRBJ1-5; unclear D gene. Looked up from germline, CDR1 is SGHTA and CDR2 is FQGNSA. The CDR3 sequence is 13 residues long. Between the trimmed V and J ends, which lost 1 base and 7 bases, there was a span of 8 bases. The variable domain in full, completed from reference TRBV7-2 and TRBJ1-5, reads GAGVSQSPSNKVTEKGKDVELRCDPISGHTALYWYRQSLGQGLEFLIYFQGNSAPDKSGLPSDRFSAERTGGSVSTLTIQRTQQEDSAVYLCASSLDGYQPQHFGDGTRLSIL.

This clonotype has only a few counts. This rearrangement joins TRBV30 to TRBJ2-5; no firm D call. The CDR3 spans 13 residues. Germline CDR1 reads GTSNPN; CDR2 reads SVGIG (reference sequence). Between the trimmed V and J ends, which lost 1 base and 1 base, there was a span of 7 bases. CDR3 sequence reads: CAWSGHFQETQYF. In DNA form, the CDR3 reads TGTGCCTGGAGTGGGCATTTCCAAGAGACCCAGTACTTC.

The sample holds many counts of this clonotype. The rearrangement joins TRBV13 to TRBJ1-1; D not certain. CDR1 and CDR2 (germline): PRHDT, FYEKMQ (reference sequence). This CDR3 has 13 residues. The ends were cut back, 0 bases at V and 6 bases at J, with 8 bases in the middle. The DNA for the CDR3 is TGTGCCAGCAGCTTAGGTTCCGGAGCTGAAGCTTTCTTT. Encoded protein: CASSLGSGAEAFF.

This clonotype was picked up many times. The chain is built from TRBV20-1 and TRBJ1-6; D ambiguous. The CDR3 runs to 13 residues. Looked up from germline, CDR1 is DFQATT and CDR2 is SNEGSKA (reference sequence). Trimming pared 5 bases from V and 9 bases from J, leaving 14 bases between. Here the CDR3 DNA reads TGCAGTGCTCAACAGTTCCCGGCTTCACCCCTCCACTTT. Residues: CSAQQFPASPLHF.

This clonotype was recorded at least ten times. This rearrangement joins TRBV5-1 to TRBJ2-1; D is unclear. Trimming cost V 0 bases and J 0 bases, with 10 bases left between them. This CDR3 contains 16 residues. CDR1 and CDR2 (germline): SGHRS, YFSETQ. CDR3: CASSLAALSSYNEQFF. The CDR3 bases are TGCGCCAGCAGCTTGGCTGCCCTTAGCTCCTACAATGAGCAGTTCTTC.

The V gene is TRBV5-1, the J gene TRBJ2-3, with 16 bases that match TRBD2. This CDR3 has 19 amino acids. Germline V CDR1 and CDR2: SGHRS, YFSETQ. The V and J ends lost 0 bases and 4 bases, in that order; junction bases with no gene match: 8. The CDR3 DNA is TGCGCCAGCAGCTTGGCGGGACTAGCGGGGGGGCCACAAGCAGATACGCAGTATTTT. Its protein product is CASSLAGLAGGPQADTQYF.

This clonotype came up a few times. This sequence joins TRBV11-3 and TRBJ2-7, with 8 bases fitting TRBD1. The V segment lost 5 bases and the J segment 5 bases; nucleotides outside the gene matches: 8. CDR3 length equals 14 residues. CDR1 and CDR2 from the germline V gene are SGHNT and YENEEA. CDR3 protein: CASSPRPGGDEQYF. The CDR3 nucleotides read TGTGCCAGCAGCCCTCGTCCAGGGGGCGACGAGCAGTACTTC.

The chain joins TRBV7-2 to TRBJ2-3; TRBD2 is a possible D gene (6 bases). This CDR3 has 15 residues. V was trimmed by 3 bases and J by 4 bases, leaving 14 bases between them. CDR1 SGHTA and CDR2 FQGNSA come from the germline V gene. DNA of the CDR3: TGTGCCAGCAGCTTCACGCCCGGGAGCGCAGATACGCAGTATTTT. Amino acid sequence: CASSFTPGSADTQYF. Together with reference TRBV7-2 and TRBJ2-3, the CDR3 gives the full variable domain: GAGVSQSPSNKVTEKGKDVELRCDPISGHTALYWYRQSLGQGLEFLIYFQGNSAPDKSGLPSDRFSAERTGGSVSTLTIQRTQQEDSAVYLCASSFTPGSADTQYFGPGTRLTVL.

There are many counts of this clonotype. The V gene is TRBV7-8, the J gene TRBJ2-5; D remains unclear. V was shortened by 4 bases and J by 4 bases, with 7 bases between the two germline ends. CDR1 and CDR2 (germline): SGHVS, FQNEAQ. The CDR3 spans 12 residues. The DNA for the CDR3 is TGTGCCAGCAGCTGGATCGGAGAGACCCAGTACTTC. This sequence encodes CASSWIGETQYF.

In this sample, this clonotype turned up many times. V gene TRBV7-9 combines with J gene TRBJ2-7, with D hard to call. Per germline, CDR1 SEHNR and CDR2 FQNEAQ (reference sequence). The CDR3 is 13 amino acids. The V end lost 3 bases, the J end lost 2 bases, and 8 bases lay between the germline ends. CDR3 sequence reads: CASSFGPPYEQYF. DNA of the CDR3: TGTGCCAGCAGCTTTGGTCCCCCCTACGAGCAGTACTTC.

This clonotype was counted many times. The chain carries TRBV7-9 and TRBJ1-1, with D perhaps TRBD1 (5 bases). Germline lookup yields CDR1 SEHNR and CDR2 FQNEAQ (reference sequence). This CDR3 has 14 residues. With 5 bases removed from V and 2 bases from J, the gap between germline ends came to 12 bases. The CDR3, as DNA: TGTGCCAGCAGCGACAACGACAGAAACACTGAAGCTTTCTTT. This encodes CASSDNDRNTEAFF.

The sample holds many counts of this clonotype. The chain joins TRBV20-1 to TRBJ2-3; D unclear. The germline V gene encodes CDR1 DFQATT and CDR2 SNEGSKA (reference sequence). The CDR3 has 15 amino acids. Trimming stripped 1 base from V and 0 bases from J, with 11 bases between. The CDR3 region is CSARGAVLSTDTQYF. CDR3 nucleotides: TGCAGTGCTAGAGGGGCGGTCCTTAGCACAGATACGCAGTATTTT.

V is TRBV7-6 and J is TRBJ2-1; D ambiguous. Trimming stripped 5 bases from V and 6 bases from J, with 8 bases between. Germline values: CDR1 SGHVS, CDR2 FNYEAQ. The CDR3 loop spans 12 amino acids. The CDR3 DNA is TGTGCCAGCAGCAAGGGCAGCAATGAGCAGTTCTTC. Its protein is CASSKGSNEQFF.

This clonotype was counted ten times or more. This chain joins TRBV28 and TRBJ2-5; 9 nucleotides match TRBD1. V dropped 5 bases and J dropped 4; count of bases not matched to a gene: 8. CDR1 MDHEN and CDR2 SYDVKM come from the germline V gene. This CDR3 spans 15 amino acids. The CDR3: CASSQHRGLGETQYF. The CDR3 bases are TGTGCCAGCAGTCAACACAGGGGGCTCGGAGAGACCCAGTACTTC.

This clonotype has ten or more counts. V is TRBV4-3 and J is TRBJ2-7, with TRBD2 matching 11 bases. The trim removed 1 base at V and 3 bases at J, leaving 5 bases unmatched. CDR3 length: 16 residues. Germline V gives CDR1 LGHNA, CDR2 YSLEER. CDR3 region: CASSQGGTSGSYEQYF. The CDR3 DNA is TGCGCCAGCAGCCAAGGAGGAACTAGCGGGAGCTACGAGCAGTACTTC.

The chain has TRBV9 and TRBJ2-3; 10 bases are shared with TRBD2. V was pared by 3 bases and J by 0 bases, with 13 bases of the junction left unmatched. The CDR3 spans 19 residues. CDR1 and CDR2 (germline): SGDLS, YYNGEE. CDR3 DNA sequence: TGTGCCAGCAGCGCAGGCATAGCGGGGGGCCATTATAGCACAGATACGCAGTATTTT. Translation: CASSAGIAGGHYSTDTQYF.

This clonotype showed up just a few times. This chain joins TRBV3-1 and TRBJ2-5; TRBD1 matches at 8 bases. The junction had 9 bases not matched to a gene; V was cut back by 5 bases and J by 4 bases. The CDR3 has 15 amino acids. The germline gives CDR1 LGHDT, CDR2 YNNKEL (reference sequence). Here the CDR3 DNA reads TGTGCCAGCAGCGAGTACAGGGGGATTGTAGAGACCCAGTACTTC. Translated: CASSEYRGIVETQYF.

This clonotype showed up just a few times. The chain links TRBV28 to TRBJ1-4, with 8 bases aligning to TRBD1. The CDR3 consists of 16 residues. Germline lookup yields CDR1 MDHEN and CDR2 SYDVKM. V lost 6 bases, J lost 8 bases, and 14 bases stayed unmatched. CDR3 protein: CASSRRGRGPGEKLFF. Here the CDR3 DNA reads TGTGCCAGCAGCCGGCGCGGCAGGGGGCCAGGGGAAAAACTGTTTTTT. Variable domain in full (rest from reference TRBV28 and TRBJ1-4): DVKVTQSSRYLVKRTGEKVFLECVQDMDHENMFWYRQDPGLGLRLIYFSYDVKMKEKGDIPEGYSVSREKKERFSLILESASTNQTSMYLCASSRRGRGPGEKLFFGSGTQLSVL.

The CDR3 sequence is CASRPGQGSGELFF. The CDR3 DNA reads TGTGCCAGCAGACCCGGACAGGGGAGCGGGGAGCTGTTTTTT. V usage is TRBV2 and J usage is TRBJ2-2, with 9 bases identical to TRBD1. Per the germline V gene, CDR1 is SNHLY and CDR2 is FYNNEI. CDR3 size: 14 residues. Germline trimming cut 6 bases from V and 7 bases from J; bases unmatched to any gene: 6.

This clonotype was seen many times. The rearrangement joins TRBV24-1 to TRBJ2-1; 8 nucleotides match TRBD2. Germline CDR1 reads KGHDR; CDR2 reads SFDVKD. V lost 8 bases and J lost 7; bases outside the gene matches: 6. This CDR3 is built from 13 residues. The CDR3 DNA reads as TGTGCCACCACAAGCGGGGGACGGAATGAGCAGTTCTTC. It codes for CATTSGGRNEQFF.